Below, one TCR beta chain is given with its context. Antigen specificity is unknown. These data originate in a study of blood T cells in healthy people across ages. Notes on the study in general: Expanded clonotype shifts may have been confounded, as the donors had an unknown CMV status.

Together with a sample-barcoded 5' primer, a J-beta primer mix was included in a second PCR lasting roughly 6 to 12 cycles. Using its own MiXCR run on the 5' RACE reads, TCRdb lists one record per CDR3 protein. Among approximately 1,000,000 distinct CDR3 sequences, roughly two fifths were seen once, and the ten largest hold 10% to 15%. This CDR3 has 15 residues. Germline CDR1 MNHNY, CDR2 SVGAGI (reference sequence). Trimming removed 1 base at V and 3 bases at J, with 12 bases between. The sequencing input was blood. The gene calls are TRBV6-6 and TRBJ1-1; D unresolved. The sequence was obtained from a man between 18 and 29 years old in good health. The CDR3 loop is CASSYLEAGDTEAFF. The CDR3 bases are TGTGCCAGCAGTTACTTAGAGGCCGGGGACACTGAAGCTTTCTTT.